The sequence of this T cell receptor (beta chain) was determined in a study of cytomegalovirus exposure and HLA in healthy donors. Study findings and constraints: The study recorded more than 150 TCR beta chains that were cytomegalovirus-associated. An analysis was carried out later, and it reportedly showed fewer N-insertions in an Asian-associated ancestry cluster than the approximately 700-donor mean.

Per germline, CDR1 SNHLY and CDR2 FYNNEI. V lost 4 bases and J lost 7; bases outside the gene matches: 9. The CDR3 extends over 15 amino acids. As to this clone: Its antigen is not identified.

The PCR employed 60 Vbeta primers together with 13 Jbeta primers. This table comes from immunoSEQ multiplex PCR, and its TCRdb copy is limited to in-frame clones, with some not included. The sample shows hundreds of thousands of clones, more than 65% of them seen only once. The TCR originated in a woman between 25 and 40 years old in good health and CMV-seronegative. The sequenced sample consisted of PBMCs. The rearrangement links TRBV2 to TRBJ2-4, with 8 bases that match TRBD1. The CDR3 protein is CASSADRTGPNIQYF. CDR3 nucleotides: TGTGCCAGCAGTGCGGACCGGACAGGGCCTAACATTCAGTACTTC.